This T cell receptor (beta chain) was sequenced in a study of preoperative IRX-2 immunotherapy in early breast cancer. Trimming pared 7 bases from V and 7 bases from J, leaving 16 bases between. The CDR3 runs to 13 residues. Germline loops: CDR1 LNHDA, CDR2 SQIVND (reference sequence). The protocol was immunoSEQ multiplex PCR, while the TCRdb copy is restricted to in-frame clones and leaves out a portion. The sample has some 21,000 clones, 85% seen once. Noted treatment: preoperative locoregional IRX-2 cytokine immunotherapy. Preoperative locoregional IRX-2 cytokine immunotherapy was tested in the phase Ib source study.

This chain links TRBV19 with TRBJ1-1; a weak D match, TRBD1 (6 bases). The sequence was collected from a human donor with breast cancer. The sequences come from lymph node tissue, collected after IRX-2 immunotherapy. The CDR3: CASTLQGGDEAFF. The CDR3 coding sequence is TGTGCCAGTACCTTACAGGGAGGGGATGAAGCTTTCTTT.